The entry below gives a single TCR beta chain sequence along with its context. Sequenced by immunoSEQ multiplex PCR; TCRdb stores in-frame clones only, minus some. The sample lists roughly 68,000 clones; 79% were seen once. The sample's time point: baseline, week 1 (first vaccination visit). Treatment of the sample: pre-vaccination baseline after standard-of-care therapy. CDR1 and CDR2 from the germline V gene are SGHNT and YYREEE (reference sequence). The CDR3 extends over 14 amino acids. The V gene lost 0 bases and the J gene lost 6 bases, with 12 bases spanning the gap. These data come from a study of a mutant IDH1 vaccine in newly diagnosed glioma.

The clonotype was recovered from a man in his fifties or sixties with glioma. This specimen consisted of PBMCs, obtained from a glioma patient treated with radiotherapy, temozolomide or both. The V gene is TRBV5-4, the J gene TRBJ1-1, with D perhaps TRBD1 (5 bases). The CDR3 region is CASSLDAGTAEAFF. Written as DNA, the CDR3 is TGTGCCAGCAGCTTGGATGCCGGGACCGCTGAAGCTTTCTTT.